The present T cell receptor beta chain was sequenced within a study of Graves' ophthalmopathy and Graves' hyperthyroidism. The overall study: Stable hyperthyroidism was defined by absence of ophthalmopathy within 18 months of follow-up.

Enrolled hyperthyroidism patients had a new diagnosis, a duration under 2 months, and an age of 18 to 65. Orbital computed tomography, together with clinical symptoms, serum thyroxine, TRAb and thyroid ultrasound, was used for diagnosis. Only a few counts were recorded for this clonotype. Its matching antigen is unknown. Findings of the study overall: Most expanded thyroid clonotypes above 0.001 frequency also appeared in blood.

Scientists amplified the TCR beta CDR3 regions from RNA transcripts. The authors performed first-round RT-PCR with HTBI primers and then a second-round multiplex PCR. Each CDR3 protein gets one entry after TCRdb re-called the multiplex PCR reads with MiXCR. In the table there are approximately 1.2 million distinct CDR3 sequences, less than 45% of which are singletons. CDR1 LNHDA and CDR2 SQIVND come from the germline V gene (reference sequence). The germline V and J ends were trimmed by 2 bases and 6 bases, with 11 bases remaining between them. The CDR3 covers 13 residues. Sequenced: peripheral blood or thyroid tissue (not recorded which). This clonotype was sampled from an adult man with Graves' hyperthyroidism. The chain links TRBV19 to TRBJ2-7; D possibly uses TRBD1 or TRBD2 (6 bases each). The CDR3 spells CASSITGAREQYF. The CDR3 DNA reads TGTGCCAGTAGTATAACGGGGGCTCGCGAGCAGTACTTC. The entire variable domain, with the rest obtained from reference TRBV19 and TRBJ2-7, is as follows: DGGITQSPKYLFRKEGQNVTLSCEQNLNHDAMYWYRQDPGQGLRLIYYSQIVNDFQKGDIAEGYSVSREKKESFPLTVTSAQKNPTAFYLCASSITGAREQYFGPGTRLTVT.